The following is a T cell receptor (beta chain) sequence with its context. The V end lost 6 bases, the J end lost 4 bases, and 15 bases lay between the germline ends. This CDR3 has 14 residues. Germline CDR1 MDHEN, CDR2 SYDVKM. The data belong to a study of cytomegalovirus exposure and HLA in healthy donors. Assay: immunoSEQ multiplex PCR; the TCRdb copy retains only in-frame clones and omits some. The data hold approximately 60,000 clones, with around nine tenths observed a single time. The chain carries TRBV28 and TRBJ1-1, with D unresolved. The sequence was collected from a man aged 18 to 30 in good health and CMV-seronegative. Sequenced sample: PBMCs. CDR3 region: CASRSQLMVTEAFF. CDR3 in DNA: TGTGCCAGCAGGTCGCAACTGATGGTCACTGAAGCTTTCTTT.